This TCR beta chain appears in the sequencing data of a study of Graves' ophthalmopathy and Graves' hyperthyroidism. Someone took the PBMCs out of less than 11 ml of fresh peripheral blood. RNA transcripts were the template, and TCR beta CDR3 regions were amplified from them. Investigators did first-round RT-PCR with HTBI primers, then second-round multiplex PCR. In TCRdb, the multiplex PCR reads were re-called with MiXCR into one record per CDR3 protein. The sample yields 350,000 or so distinct CDR3 sequences, roughly a sixth seen once. This clonotype appeared many times. Germline V CDR1 and CDR2: GTSNPN, SVGIG (reference sequence). The CDR3 spans 13 residues. The V and J ends lost 3 bases and 4 bases respectively, with 12 bases between them.

Sequencing used peripheral blood. The chain recombines TRBV30 with TRBJ1-1; D not certain. The receptor was derived from an adult man with Graves' ophthalmopathy. The CDR3 protein is CAWSLDGVTEAFF. CDR3 nucleotide sequence: TGTGCCTGGAGCCTGGACGGTGTCACTGAAGCTTTCTTT.